Shown below are 6 T cell receptor beta chains from a single sample sequenced in a study of shared clonotypes between healthy human individuals. Sequencing was performed with immunoSEQ multiplex PCR; in TCRdb, only in-frame clones are kept and a portion is missing. The top ten clones hold 15% to 20% of a sample with approximately 320,000 clones, 80% to 90% of them seen once. Sequencing was done on a sample of memory CD8+ T cells sorted from blood. Indicated subset: CD45RO+ cells pooled with CCR7-negative TemRA cells. The source of these receptors is a man between 18 and 29 years old in good health.

The rearrangement joins TRBV6-1 to TRBJ2-3; 9 nucleotides agree with TRBD1. The germline gives CDR1 MNHNS, CDR2 SASEGT. The ends lost 7 bases at V and 2 bases at J; junction bases unmatched: 7. This CDR3 has 15 amino acids. This chain's CDR3 is CASTLGTGYTDTQYF. The CDR3 DNA follows: TGTGCCAGCACCCTTGGGACAGGGTACACAGATACGCAGTATTTT.

This chain connects TRBV25-1 to TRBJ1-2; D is undetermined. This CDR3 has 14 amino acids. Trimming removed 2 bases from V and 4 bases from J, with 11 bases in between. The germline V gene has CDR1 MGHDK and CDR2 SYGVNS. Written as DNA, the CDR3 is TGTGCCAGCAGTGAACTCGAGGCTGGCTATGGCTACACCTTC. Encoded protein: CASSELEAGYGYTF.

This clone was observed a few times. This rearrangement joins TRBV4-1 to TRBJ1-1; 7 nucleotides line up with TRBD1. The germline gives CDR1 MGHRA, CDR2 YSYEKL. This CDR3 has 14 residues. The ends lost 2 bases at V and 6 bases at J; junction bases unmatched: 6. Here the CDR3 reads CASSQKDRMAEAFF. CDR3 sequence (DNA): TGCGCCAGCAGCCAAAAGGACAGGATGGCTGAAGCTTTCTTT.

The V and J genes are TRBV6-6 and TRBJ1-4; D is undetermined. Trimming cost V 6 bases and J 8 bases, with 13 bases left between them. There are 13 residues in the CDR3. From germline, CDR1 is MNHNY and CDR2 SVGAGI (reference sequence). In DNA form, the CDR3 reads TGTGCCAGCAGCCCGGGTTCCCCGGAAAAACTGTTTTTT. This codes for CASSPGSPEKLFF.

The V and J genes are TRBV4-1 and TRBJ2-7, with D maybe TRBD2 (6 bases). The CDR3 has 14 residues. The V gene's germline CDR1 is MGHRA and CDR2 YSYEKL. V was trimmed by 1 base and J by 3 bases, leaving 10 bases between them. In DNA, the CDR3 is TGCGCCAGCAGCCAAGCAGGCGGGGACTACGAGCAGTACTTC. It translates to CASSQAGGDYEQYF.

V and J are TRBV30 and TRBJ2-3, with unresolved D. V was shortened by 4 bases and J by 0 bases, with 5 bases between the two germline ends. CDR1 is GTSNPN and CDR2 is SVGIG in the germline V gene (reference sequence). This CDR3 has 12 amino acids. The CDR3 sequence: CAWTTSTDTQYF. The DNA of the CDR3 is TGTGCCTGGACAACTAGCACAGATACGCAGTATTTT.